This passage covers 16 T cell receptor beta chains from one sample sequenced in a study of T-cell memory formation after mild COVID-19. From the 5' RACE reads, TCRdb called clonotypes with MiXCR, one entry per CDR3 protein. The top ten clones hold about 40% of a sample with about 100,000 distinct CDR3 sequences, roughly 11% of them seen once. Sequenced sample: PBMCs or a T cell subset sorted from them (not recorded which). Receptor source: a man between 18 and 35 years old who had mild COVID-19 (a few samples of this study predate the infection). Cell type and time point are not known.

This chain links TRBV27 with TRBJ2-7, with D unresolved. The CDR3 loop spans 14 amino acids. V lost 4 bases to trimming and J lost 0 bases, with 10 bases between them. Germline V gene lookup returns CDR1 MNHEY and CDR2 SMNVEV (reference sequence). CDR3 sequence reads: CASSSSTYSYEQYF. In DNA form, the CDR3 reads TGTGCCAGCAGTTCAAGTACCTACTCCTACGAGCAGTACTTC.

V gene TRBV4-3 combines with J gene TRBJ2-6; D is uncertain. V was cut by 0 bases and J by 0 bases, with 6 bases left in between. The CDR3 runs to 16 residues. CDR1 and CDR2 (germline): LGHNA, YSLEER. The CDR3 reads CASSQDGSSGANVLTF. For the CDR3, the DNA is TGCGCCAGCAGCCAAGATGGAAGCTCTGGGGCCAACGTCCTGACTTTC.

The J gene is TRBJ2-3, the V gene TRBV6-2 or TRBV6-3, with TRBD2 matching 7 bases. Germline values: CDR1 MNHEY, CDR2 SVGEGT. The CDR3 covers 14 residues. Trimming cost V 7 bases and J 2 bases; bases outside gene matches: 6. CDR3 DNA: TGTGCCAGCATTGGACTAGGACTCACAGATACGCAGTATTTT. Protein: CASIGLGLTDTQYF.

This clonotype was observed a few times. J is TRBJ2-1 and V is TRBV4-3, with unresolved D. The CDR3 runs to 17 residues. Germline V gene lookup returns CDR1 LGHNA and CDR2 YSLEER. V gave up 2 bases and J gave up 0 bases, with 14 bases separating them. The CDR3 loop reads CASSQPLGRYSYNEQFF. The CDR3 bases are TGCGCCAGCAGCCAACCGCTCGGGCGGTACTCCTACAATGAGCAGTTCTTC.

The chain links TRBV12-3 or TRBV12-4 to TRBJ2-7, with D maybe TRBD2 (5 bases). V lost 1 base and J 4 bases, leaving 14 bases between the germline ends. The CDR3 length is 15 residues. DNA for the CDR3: TGTGCCAGCAGTTTAGAGGGATACCGGGGTTACGAGCAGTACTTC. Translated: CASSLEGYRGYEQYF.

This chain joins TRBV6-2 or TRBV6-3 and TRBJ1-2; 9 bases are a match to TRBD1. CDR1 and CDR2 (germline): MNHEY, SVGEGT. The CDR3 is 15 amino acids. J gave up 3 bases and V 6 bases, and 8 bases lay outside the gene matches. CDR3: CASSPGTGRYYGYTF. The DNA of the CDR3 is TGTGCCAGCAGCCCCGGGACAGGGAGGTACTATGGCTACACCTTC.

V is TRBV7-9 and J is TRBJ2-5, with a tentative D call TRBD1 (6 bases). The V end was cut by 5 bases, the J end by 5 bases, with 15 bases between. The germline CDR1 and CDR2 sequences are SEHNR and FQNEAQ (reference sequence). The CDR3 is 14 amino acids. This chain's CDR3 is CASSPGTPLETQYF. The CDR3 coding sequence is TGTGCCAGCAGCCCCGGGACACCATTGGAGACCCAGTACTTC. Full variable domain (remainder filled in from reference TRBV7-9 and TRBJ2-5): DTGVSQNPRHKITKRGQNVTFRCDPISEHNRLYWYRQTLGQGPEFLTYFQNEAQLEKSRLLSDRFSAERPKGSFSTLEIQRTEQGDSAMYLCASSPGTPLETQYFGPGTRLLVL.

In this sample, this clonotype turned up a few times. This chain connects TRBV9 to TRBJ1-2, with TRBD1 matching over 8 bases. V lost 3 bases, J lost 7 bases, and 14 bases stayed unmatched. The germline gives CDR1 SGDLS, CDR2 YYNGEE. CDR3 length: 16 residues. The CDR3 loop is CASSATGAPSVSGYTF. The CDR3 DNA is TGTGCCAGCAGCGCGACAGGGGCCCCCTCTGTATCTGGCTACACCTTC.

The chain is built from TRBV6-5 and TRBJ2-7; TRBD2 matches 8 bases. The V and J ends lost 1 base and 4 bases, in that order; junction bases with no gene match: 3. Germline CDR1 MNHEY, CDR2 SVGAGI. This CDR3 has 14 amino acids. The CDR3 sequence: CASSYWRGAYEQYF. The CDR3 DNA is TGTGCCAGCAGTTACTGGCGGGGGGCATACGAGCAGTACTTC.

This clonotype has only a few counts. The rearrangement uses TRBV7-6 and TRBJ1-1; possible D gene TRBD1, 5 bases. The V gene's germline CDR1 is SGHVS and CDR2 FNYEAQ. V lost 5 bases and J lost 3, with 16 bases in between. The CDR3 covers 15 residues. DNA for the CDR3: TGTGCCAGCAGCCCTAGTGGGGGGATAGACACTGAAGCTTTCTTT. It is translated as CASSPSGGIDTEAFF.

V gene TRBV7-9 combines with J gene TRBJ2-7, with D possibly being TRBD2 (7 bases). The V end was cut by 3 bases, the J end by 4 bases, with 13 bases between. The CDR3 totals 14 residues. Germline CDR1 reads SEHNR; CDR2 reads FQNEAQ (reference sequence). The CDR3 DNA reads TGTGCCAGCAGCTTTGGGGGGGCCTCGTACGAGCAGTACGTC. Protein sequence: CASSFGGASYEQYV.

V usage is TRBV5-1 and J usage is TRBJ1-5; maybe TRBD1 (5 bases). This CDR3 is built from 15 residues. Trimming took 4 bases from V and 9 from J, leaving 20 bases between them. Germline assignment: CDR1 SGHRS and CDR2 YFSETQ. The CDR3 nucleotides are TGCGCCAGCAGCCCGGTGGGTTCCTCAGGGCCGCCCCAGCATTTT. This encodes CASSPVGSSGPPQHF.

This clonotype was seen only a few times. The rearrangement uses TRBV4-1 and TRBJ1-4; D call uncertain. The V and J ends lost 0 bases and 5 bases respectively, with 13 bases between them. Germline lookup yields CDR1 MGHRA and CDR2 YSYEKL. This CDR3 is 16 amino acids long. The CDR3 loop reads CASSQDGSRRNEKLFF. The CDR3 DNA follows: TGCGCCAGCAGCCAAGACGGAAGTAGGAGGAATGAAAAACTGTTTTTT.

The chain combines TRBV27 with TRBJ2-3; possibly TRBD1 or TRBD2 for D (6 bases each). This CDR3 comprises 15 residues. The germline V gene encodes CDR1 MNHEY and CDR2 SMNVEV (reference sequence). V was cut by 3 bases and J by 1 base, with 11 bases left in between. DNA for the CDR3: TGTGCCAGCAGTTTTGAGGGGGGCGGCACAGATACGCAGTATTTT. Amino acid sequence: CASSFEGGGTDTQYF.

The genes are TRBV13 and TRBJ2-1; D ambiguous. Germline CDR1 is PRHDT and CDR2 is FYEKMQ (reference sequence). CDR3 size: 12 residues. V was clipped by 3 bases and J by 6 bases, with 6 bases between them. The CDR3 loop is CASSFFGNEQFF. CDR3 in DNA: TGTGCCAGCAGCTTCTTCGGCAATGAGCAGTTCTTC.

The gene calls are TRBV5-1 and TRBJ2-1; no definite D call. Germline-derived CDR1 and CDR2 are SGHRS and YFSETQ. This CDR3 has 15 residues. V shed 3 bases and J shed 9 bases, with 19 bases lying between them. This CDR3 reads CASSYRYLLASEQFF. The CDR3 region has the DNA TGCGCCAGCAGCTATAGGTATCTGCTCGCGAGTGAGCAGTTCTTC.